This entry is about one T cell receptor beta chain. The sample originates from a study of cytomegalovirus exposure and HLA in healthy donors. Germline values: CDR1 SGHDN, CDR2 FVKESK. Trimming took off 1 base at V and 8 bases at J, with 11 bases between the two ends. This CDR3 is built from 13 residues. Primers for the PCR totalled 60 Vbeta and 13 Jbeta. Here immunoSEQ multiplex PCR was the method, and the copy in TCRdb shows in-frame clones only, minus some. The sample includes about 170,000 clones, 84% of them seen just once. This receptor was identified in a girl aged 10-17 years in good health and CMV-seropositive. Sequencing used PBMCs. The chain recombines TRBV14 with TRBJ1-2, with D perhaps matching TRBD1 (5 bases). The CDR3 loop reads CASSQASGIGYTF. The CDR3 DNA reads as TGTGCCAGCAGCCAAGCGTCAGGGATCGGCTACACCTTC.